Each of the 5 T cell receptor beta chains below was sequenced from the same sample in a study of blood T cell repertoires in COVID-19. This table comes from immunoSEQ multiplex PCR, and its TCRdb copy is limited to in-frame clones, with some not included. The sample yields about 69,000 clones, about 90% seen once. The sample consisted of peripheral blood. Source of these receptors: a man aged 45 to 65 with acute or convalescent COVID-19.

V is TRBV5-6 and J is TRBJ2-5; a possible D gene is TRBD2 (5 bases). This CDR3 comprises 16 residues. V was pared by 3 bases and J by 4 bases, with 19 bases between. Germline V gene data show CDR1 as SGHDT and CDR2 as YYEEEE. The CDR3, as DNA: TGTGCCAGCAGCTCTCCGACGGGGTCTTGGAGAGAGACCCAGTACTTC. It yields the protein CASSSPTGSWRETQYF.

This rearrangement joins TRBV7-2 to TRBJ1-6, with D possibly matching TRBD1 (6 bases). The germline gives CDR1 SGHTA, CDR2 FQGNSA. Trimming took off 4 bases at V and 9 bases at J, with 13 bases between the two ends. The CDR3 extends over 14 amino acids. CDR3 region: CASSSHRGSSPLHF. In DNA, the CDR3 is TGTGCCAGCAGCTCCCATAGGGGGAGTTCACCCCTCCACTTT.

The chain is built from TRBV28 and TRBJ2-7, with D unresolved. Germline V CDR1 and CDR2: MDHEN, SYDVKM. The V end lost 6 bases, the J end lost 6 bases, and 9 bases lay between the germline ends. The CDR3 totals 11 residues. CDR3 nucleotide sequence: TGTGCCAGCAGCCTGGAGTTCGAGCAGTACTTC. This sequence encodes CASSLEFEQYF.

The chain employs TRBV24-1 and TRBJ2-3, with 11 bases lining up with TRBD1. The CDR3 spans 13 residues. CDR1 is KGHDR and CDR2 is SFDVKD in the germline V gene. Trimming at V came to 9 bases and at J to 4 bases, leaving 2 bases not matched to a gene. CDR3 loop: CATRGQGADTQYF. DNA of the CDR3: TGTGCCACCCGGGGACAGGGGGCAGATACGCAGTATTTT.

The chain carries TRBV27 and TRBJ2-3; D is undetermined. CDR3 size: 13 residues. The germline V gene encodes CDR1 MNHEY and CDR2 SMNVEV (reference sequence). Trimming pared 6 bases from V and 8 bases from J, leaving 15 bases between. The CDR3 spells CASSEFRAGTQYF. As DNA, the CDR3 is TGTGCCAGCAGCGAGTTCCGCGCTGGTACGCAGTATTTT.